This T cell receptor beta chain was profiled in a study of T cell clonotyping in hematopoietic cell transplantation. Using immunoSEQ multiplex PCR, the repertoire was profiled, and TCRdb retains in-frame clones only, with some absent. Of about 15,000 clones listed, 85% to 90% are singletons. A few counts support this clone. Antigen: not known. Broader study findings: Few recipient clonotypes overlapped donors; over 95% were de novo at given depth.

Germline values: CDR1 MNHNS, CDR2 SASEGT. With 1 base clipped from V and 2 bases from J, the junction kept 17 bases outside the gene matches. This CDR3 spans 19 amino acids. This receptor was taken from a male patient aged 55 to 69 who had an allogeneic stem cell transplant from a related donor, so the T cells may come from the graft donor. Some clones in this sample may be carry-over from other donors' samples. This specimen was PBMCs, taken 100 days after allogeneic stem cell transplant. The rearrangement links TRBV6-1 to TRBJ2-7, with 7 bases aligning to TRBD2. This CDR3 is CASSEESTSVHRQPYEQYF. The CDR3 bases are TGTGCCAGCAGTGAAGAAAGTACTAGCGTCCACCGACAGCCCTACGAGCAGTACTTC.